This T cell receptor beta chain was sequenced during a study of cytotoxic CD8 clonotypes in ibrutinib-treated CLL. The intended depth for sequencing was 1 in 200,000 to 1 in 1 million T cells. Assay used: immunoSEQ multiplex PCR; TCRdb lists only in-frame clones, some missing. This sample yields approximately 130,000 clones, of which around 84% are seen a single time; 3.3% belongs to the top ten. With V trimmed by 5 bases and J by 4 bases, 5 bases remained unmatched. Per the germline V gene, CDR1 is SEHNR and CDR2 is FQNEAQ (reference sequence). The CDR3 covers 14 residues. Overall study results and limits: Clonality increased with ibrutinib response but returned toward baseline at progression. Relative to age-matched healthy donors, clonality at baseline was higher, and it tracked circulating CD8+ T-cell counts. Public clonotypes showed up rarely, and on treatment they shrank or held steady.

On this clone: What it recognizes is unknown.

This TCR derives from a human donor with chronic lymphocytic leukemia. Source: PBMCs, taken after 24 months of ibrutinib treatment. The chain uses TRBV7-9 and TRBJ1-5, with 7 bases matching TRBD1. CDR3: CASSRDRVNQPQHF. The CDR3 DNA follows: TGTGCCAGCAGCCGAGACAGGGTAAATCAGCCCCAGCATTTT.